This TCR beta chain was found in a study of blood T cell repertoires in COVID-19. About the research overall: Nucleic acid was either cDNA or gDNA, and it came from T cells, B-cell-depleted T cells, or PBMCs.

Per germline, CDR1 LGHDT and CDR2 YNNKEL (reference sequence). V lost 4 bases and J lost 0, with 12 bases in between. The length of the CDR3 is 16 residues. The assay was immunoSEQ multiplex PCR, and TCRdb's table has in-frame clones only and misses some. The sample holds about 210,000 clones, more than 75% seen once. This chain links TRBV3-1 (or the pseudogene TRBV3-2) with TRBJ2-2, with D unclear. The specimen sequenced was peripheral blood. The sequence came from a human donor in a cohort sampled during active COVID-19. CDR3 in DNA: TGTGCCAGCAGCCCCCCCCAATCCACGAACACCGGGGAGCTGTTTTTT. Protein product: CASSPPQSTNTGELFF.